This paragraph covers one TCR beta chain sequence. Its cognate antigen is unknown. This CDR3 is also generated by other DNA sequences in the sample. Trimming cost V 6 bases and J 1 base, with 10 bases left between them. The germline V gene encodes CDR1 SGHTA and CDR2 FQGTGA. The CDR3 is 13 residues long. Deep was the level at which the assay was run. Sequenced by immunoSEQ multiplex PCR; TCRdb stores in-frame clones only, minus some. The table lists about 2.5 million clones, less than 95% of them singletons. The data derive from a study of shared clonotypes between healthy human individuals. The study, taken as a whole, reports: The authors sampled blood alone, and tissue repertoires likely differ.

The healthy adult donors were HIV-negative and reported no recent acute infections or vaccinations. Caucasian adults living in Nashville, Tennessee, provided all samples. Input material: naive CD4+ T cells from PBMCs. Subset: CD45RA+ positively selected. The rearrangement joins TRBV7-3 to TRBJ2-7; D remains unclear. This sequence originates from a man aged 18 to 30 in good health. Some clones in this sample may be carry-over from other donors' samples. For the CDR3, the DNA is TGTGCCAGCAGTCTCCGGCCTTCCTACGAGCAGTACTTC. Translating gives CASSLRPSYEQYF.